This T cell receptor (beta chain) was documented in a study of control samples from healthy donors and cancer patients. The assay was immunoSEQ multiplex PCR, and TCRdb's table has in-frame clones only and misses some. Among over 80,000 clones listed, roughly four fifths were seen once. This TCR was recovered from a man in his fifties or sixties in good health. The sample was blood.

CDR3 nucleotide sequence: TGTGCCTGGAGTGTAGTGGCAGGGGGGCGCACAGATACGCAGTATTTT. Protein sequence: CAWSVVAGGRTDTQYF. This sequence joins TRBV30 and TRBJ2-3; D is perhaps TRBD1 (7 bases). Trimming removed 0 bases at V and 1 base at J, with 14 bases between. The germline V gene has CDR1 GTSNPN and CDR2 SVGIG (reference sequence). This CDR3 has 16 amino acids.